Listed below are T cell receptor beta chains from one sample, sequenced in a study of T cell changes during pregnancy in multiple sclerosis. Produced via immunoSEQ multiplex PCR; TCRdb's table is partial and in-frame only. The sample consists of roughly 45,000 clones, just over 90% of them appearing once. Here the sequenced sample was CD8+ T cells from peripheral blood mononuclear cells, taken after pregnancy. The receptors shown here come from a female donor with multiple sclerosis, enrolled in a pregnancy study. CDR3s include the opening cysteine and the closing phenylalanine or tryptophan. The D gene is left open where the match is weak. Not every row has a clone size; where given, it reads once, few, many or a size class.

clone_size: .
d_call: TRBD1
v_call: TRBV7-9
j_call: TRBJ1-6
cdr3_nt: TGTGCCAGCAGCTTGGACAGGGGGCATGCACCCCTCCACTTT
cdr3_aa: CASSLDRGHAPLHF

clone_size: .
d_call: .
v_call: TRBV7-3
j_call: TRBJ2-2
cdr3_nt: TGTGCCAGCAGCTCAATTGACAGGAACCCCGGGGAGCTGTTTTTT
cdr3_aa: CASSSIDRNPGELFF

clone_size: .
d_call: TRBD1
v_call: TRBV7-9
j_call: TRBJ2-7
cdr3_nt: TGTGCCACCGGCCAGGGGGTCATGGGGTACTTC
cdr3_aa: CATGQGVMGYF

clone_size: .
d_call: .
v_call: TRBV7-9
j_call: TRBJ1-5
cdr3_nt: TGTGCCAGCAGCGCTGGGACACTTGGGGGAAGCAATCAGCCCCAGCATTTT
cdr3_aa: CASSAGTLGGSNQPQHF

clone_size: .
d_call: .
v_call: TRBV14
j_call: TRBJ1-3
cdr3_nt: TGTGCCAGCAGCCAAGATAACTTGTTCTCTGGAAACACCATATATTTT
cdr3_aa: CASSQDNLFSGNTIYF

clone_size: .
d_call: .
v_call: TRBV4-1
j_call: TRBJ1-1
cdr3_nt: TGCGCCAGCAGCCAAGCAAATGAAGCTTTCTTT
cdr3_aa: CASSQANEAFF

clone_size: .
d_call: .
v_call: TRBV28
j_call: TRBJ1-1
cdr3_nt: TGTGCCAGCAGTTTAGTTAGCACTGAAGCTTTCTTT
cdr3_aa: CASSLVSTEAFF

clone_size: .
d_call: TRBD1
v_call: TRBV5-1
j_call: TRBJ2-1
cdr3_nt: TGCGCCAGCAGTTCGACCGGGACAGGCCTCTACAATGAGCAGTTCTTC
cdr3_aa: CASSSTGTGLYNEQFF

clone_size: .
d_call: TRBD1
v_call: TRBV2
j_call: TRBJ2-7
cdr3_nt: TGTGCCAGCATGGGACTCGTGGACAGGGGGGAATACGAGCAGTACTTC
cdr3_aa: CASMGLVDRGEYEQYF

clone_size: .
d_call: .
v_call: TRBV9
j_call: TRBJ2-2
cdr3_nt: TGTGCCAGCAGCGTAGCGACAGGGAACACCGGGGAGCTGTTTTTT
cdr3_aa: CASSVATGNTGELFF

clone_size: .
d_call: .
v_call: TRBV7-6
j_call: TRBJ2-1
cdr3_nt: TGTGCCAGCAGCCCGACTCATTACAATGAGCAGTTCTTC
cdr3_aa: CASSPTHYNEQFF

clone_size: once
d_call: TRBD1
v_call: TRBV6-9
j_call: TRBJ1-5
cdr3_nt: TGTGCCAGCAGTGAGGACAGGGGATTTCCTCCGGTCAGTTGGCCCCAGCATTTT
cdr3_aa: CASSEDRGFPPVSWPQHF

clone_size: .
d_call: .
v_call: TRBV7-9
j_call: TRBJ1-6
cdr3_nt: TGTGCCAGCAGCTTAGCGGTTTTGAGTTCACCCCTCCACTTT
cdr3_aa: CASSLAVLSSPLHF

clone_size: few
d_call: TRBD1
v_call: TRBV7-2
j_call: TRBJ1-1
cdr3_nt: TGTGCCAGCAGCTCAACAGGGGGCGCATCCACTGAAGCTTTCTTT
cdr3_aa: CASSSTGGASTEAFF

clone_size: medium-sized
d_call: .
v_call: TRBV7-9
j_call: TRBJ2-7
cdr3_nt: TGTGCCAGCAGCTTTGGGGCAGGGTTCTCTAACGAGCAGTACTTC
cdr3_aa: CASSFGAGFSNEQYF

clone_size: .
d_call: TRBD2
v_call: TRBV27
j_call: TRBJ2-1
cdr3_nt: TGTGCCAGCAGTTTTCCTCAAACTAGCGGGGCCTACAATGAGCAGTTCTTC
cdr3_aa: CASSFPQTSGAYNEQFF